The clone carrying this T cell receptor beta chain appeared a single time. The antigen remains undetermined. This entry is derived from a study of shared clonotypes between healthy human individuals. Findings and caveats of the study: About 5% of naive CD4 clonotypes were common to a few donors.

CDR3 length: 19 amino acids. Germline V gives CDR1 SGDLS, CDR2 YYNGEE. V was shortened by 5 bases and J by 2 bases, with 23 bases between the two germline ends. Around 30,000 T cell genomes, or approximately 0.2 ug DNA, went into the sorted-subset replicate PCRs. As originally analysed: Junction-only sequences without quality scores were provided by ImmunoSEQ, so filtering was different. TCRdb keeps only in-frame clones here, not all; method: immunoSEQ multiplex PCR. Clonal size and the V and J genes are those of that table, whereas D and trimming came from the DNA. The sample includes about 1.1 million clones, approximately 78% seen only once; the top ten take under 0.6%.

The V call is TRBV9, the J call TRBJ2-6; perhaps TRBD1 as D (6 bases). This receptor was obtained from a man aged 18 to 29 in good health. Some clones in this sample may be carry-over from other donors' samples. The sample consisted of memory CD4+ T cells from PBMCs. Subset of the sample: CD45RA-negative fraction. CDR3 in amino acids: CASSSKPGQGLAGANVLTF. CDR3 nucleotide sequence: TGTGCCAGCAGTTCAAAGCCGGGACAAGGGCTCGCTGGGGCCAACGTCCTGACTTTC.